The T cell receptor (beta chain) under discussion was sequenced for a study of cytomegalovirus exposure and HLA in healthy donors. Study outcomes and limitations: Earlier findings revealed that most TCR beta V segments proved productive either about 90% or about 30% of the time.

On this clone: Its matching antigen is unknown.

PCR amplification relied on 60 Vbeta primers (plus 13 Jbeta primers). The method was immunoSEQ multiplex PCR; TCRdb's version includes in-frame clones alone and lacks a portion of them. The table shows approximately 140,000 clones, with roughly four fifths occurring only once. The germline gives CDR1 MGHDK, CDR2 SYGVNS. V lost 7 bases and J lost 4; bases outside the gene matches: 17. The CDR3 is made up of 18 amino acids. The specimen sequenced was PBMCs. The receptor comes from a boy aged 2 to 10 in good health and CMV-seronegative. The rearrangement links TRBV25-1 to TRBJ2-1; 9 bases map to TRBD1. The CDR3 DNA sequence: TGTGCCAGCACCCACCGGACAGGGGTAAAATGGGGGTACAATGAGCAGTTCTTC. Amino acid sequence: CASTHRTGVKWGYNEQFF.